This T cell receptor beta chain was identified in a study of cytomegalovirus exposure and HLA in healthy donors (dated by TCRdb to the late 2010s). About the study as a whole: An earlier analysis of roughly 610 of the donors reported approximately 300 Gb of sequence data and roughly 120 million unique TCR beta sequences obtained from around 170 million T cells. An early release covering around 630 HLA-typed donors comprised approximately 290 gigabases of sequencing data and around 85 million unique TCR sequences. Of the roughly 390 genotyped donors, about 84% fell in the genetic ancestry cluster associated with self-reported Caucasian donors. The study was designed to test whether signatures of past pathogen exposure could be identified by cataloging public T cell receptors. The study used immunosequencing to profile the T cell repertoires of under 700 subjects and linked those repertoires to cytomegalovirus serostatus. A separate validation cohort of 100 to 150 different subjects was used in addition to the 666-subject first cohort. High-throughput TCR immunosequencing, statistical association of individual TCRs with disease status, and machine learning were combined to predict cytomegalovirus infection status. In a later analysis, previously published TCR beta repertoires from 550 to 700 donors were re-analyzed and high-resolution HLA genotyping was added so that TCR occurrence patterns could be studied. In the later analysis, no new phenotypic data were used to find candidate immune exposures; instead, reliance was placed on TCR beta sequences and their occurrence across donors. An earlier analysis of fewer than 700 of the donors applied high-throughput TCR beta sequencing to assess whether each TCR beta V gene segment acted as functional or pseudogenic. Donor age, sex, ethnicity and CMV serostatus were compiled alongside the repertoire data. Genome-wide SNP genotypes for about 55% of the 666 donors were used in a later genetic analysis, which treated that subset as a discovery cohort. All discovery cohort repertoires had been generated using a single sequencing platform. Both class I and class II loci were covered by HLA typing, at four-digit resolution. Typing coverage differed by locus: A, B, C, DRB1 and DQB1 were typed in roughly 620-630 donors, DQA1 in approximately 520, DPA1 in around 610, and DPB1 in roughly 470. Because of strong linkage in the cohort, roughly five DR-DQ haplotypes were treated as single units for association and clustering. Across 398 genotyped donors of the cohort, an average of 235,054 unique TCR beta nucleotide sequences per donor were sequenced, and around 20% of those sequences were non-productive.

In total, 600 or so healthy bone marrow donors made up the cohort. Cohort members were all nominally healthy when sampled, although unrecorded immune exposures were likely present. The donor tested CMV seronegative, placing the donor among the 350 or so seronegative members of the cohort. A peripheral blood sample was collected from each donor, and TCR beta sequencing was performed on peripheral blood mononuclear cells. Genomic DNA extraction from the blood cell samples was performed with the Qiagen DNeasy Blood Extraction Kit. Preparation of the library involved the immunoSEQ multiplex PCR assay. The multiplex PCR relied on a mix of 60 forward primers for TCR Vbeta segments and 13 reverse primers for TCR Jbeta segments. A multiplex PCR assay on genomic DNA amplified the CDR3 region of rearranged TCR beta genes. The Illumina HiSeq System was used to sequence the amplified TCR beta libraries as 87-base-pair reads. Turning to the authors' computational methods: A later analysis tallied about 77 million unique TCR beta chains across the 550 to 850 repertoires, and about 12 million of those chains were shared by two or more donors. To remove PCR and sequencing errors, raw reads were error-corrected and collapsed into unique sequences using a nearest-neighbor algorithm that merged closely related sequences. CDR3 sequences were aligned to IMGT reference sequences to assign V, D and J gene segments. Each retained sequence needed at least a six-nucleotide match to both a V gene segment and a J gene segment. A rearrangement was called productive if the CDR3 had no stop codons and remained in frame with V and J, and every other rearrangement was called non-productive. CDR3 was defined according to IMGT convention as the region running from the second conserved V-encoded cysteine to the conserved J-encoded phenylalanine. Sequences without an unambiguous match to a single V gene segment were excluded from the earlier analysis of 450 to 650 of the donors. An earlier analysis of 450 to 650 of the donors called V segments functional above 56.7% productive rearrangements and segregating when the between-donor standard deviation exceeded 5%. A statistical classification framework was built to diagnose cytomegalovirus status from the catalog of TCR beta chain sequences. V and J gene assignment, in a later analysis, came from comparing TCR nucleotide sequences with IMGT/GENE-DB human TR gene sequences. The TCRdist pipeline was used in a later analysis to assign CDR3 sequences and most-parsimonious VDJ recombination scenarios. In a later analysis, each TCR beta chain was defined by its CDR3 amino acid sequence together with its V-gene family, and reads lacking a unique V-gene family were excluded. A later analysis removed several hundred highly shared, low-generation-probability nucleotide sequences to deal with suspected cross-contamination and a sequencing artifact. A later analysis calculated a clonal expansion index for each public chain from normalized within-repertoire ranks of inferred template counts. Generation probabilities in a later analysis came from a VDJ recombination model fitted to out-of-frame rearrangements, and those results were checked against IGoR. A later analysis scored TCR-TCR, TCR-HLA and TCR-CMV co-occurrence with hypergeometric tests, applying a repertoire-size bias correction to TCR pairs. A later analysis estimated false discovery rates by permuting HLA or CMV assignments 20 times. In a later analysis, co-occurring TCRs were grouped with DBSCAN, and TCRdist sequence similarity was added when clustering was performed within HLA-allele-positive subsets. For co-occurrence clustering, repertoires with fewer than 30,000 or more than 120,000 public chains were excluded, along with about five repertoires with anomalous nucleotide sharing. TCRdb carries this immuneACCESS record with in-frame sequences only. Its versions omit some clonotypes, under half of them owing to an unresolved V gene in the studies checked, with the rest unexplained. From that table come the V and J calls and clone size; the DNA was used to work out D and trimming. The sample records some 160,000 clones, roughly 83% of which are singletons. Roughly 1.5% of the sample belongs to the ten largest clones.

Remarks on this clone: Its antigen target is currently unknown. No clone much larger than this one lies a single base away; base qualities are absent.

General findings and caveats noted by the study authors: In a later genetic analysis, fewer N-insertions in productive TCRs were reported among donors in an Asian-associated ancestry cluster than the 666-donor mean. Broadly in line with IMGT annotations, most TCR beta V segments showed up in productive rearrangements about 87% or about 30% of the time in an earlier analysis of approximately 640 of the donors. The earlier analysis of almost 600 of the donors excluded seventeen rarely observed V segments, including chromosome 9 orphons, because counts were too low. Some IMGT-functional V segments, including TRBV6-2 and TRBV6-3, could not be told apart with the 87-base-pair reads, so those segments were excluded. The sequencing pipeline was judged likely to have produced a cluster of highly shared sequence variants as a technical artifact. A further reported finding was that TCR beta sequences accurately predicted the HLA-A and HLA-B alleles for most subjects in the first cohort. A later analysis found that most CMV-associated TCR beta chains appeared HLA-restricted, with HLA associations seemingly driven largely by CMV exposure. Because HLA typing was unavailable for some donors at each locus, only the typed subset was used in association tests. According to a later analysis, TCR association rates differed among HLA loci, with DRB1 alleles showing the most associated TCRs and HLA-C alleles showing the fewest. Only TCR beta chains were sequenced in this cohort, and the absence of alpha or paired-chain data limited detectable features. Specific HLA alleles were associated with 15,000 to 20,000 TCR beta sequences at a false discovery rate of 0.05 in a later analysis. Cytomegalovirus status was reported to be diagnosed by the classifier with high specificity and sensitivity in both the original and validation cohorts. According to a later analysis, parvovirus B19, influenza, CMV and Epstein-Barr virus appeared linked to several top co-occurrence clusters. Linkage disequilibrium might explain the correlated functional status among segregating V segments, but an unknown experimental factor could not be ruled out. The only immune exposure information available for the cohort was CMV serostatus. In vitro tests confirmed that a few of the cytomegalovirus-associated TCR beta chains recognize cytomegalovirus antigens. Roughly uniform sequencing depth across donors was assumed in presence/absence analyses, although this assumption may not hold. A total of some 180 TCR beta chains were listed by the study as associated with cytomegalovirus. V-gene and J-gene trimming of TCR beta chains was associated with a missense DCLRE1C variant in a later genetic analysis, and the association was replicated in an independent cohort. When HLA alleles, especially DR and DQ, strongly co-occurred, attributing TCR associations to individual alleles was difficult. Most TCR sequences were observed very rarely across donors, whereas some public TCRs were present in many individuals. A later analysis found that HLA-associated TCR beta chains were more clonally expanded and had lower generation probabilities than equally common non-associated chains. It was suggested by the authors that the approach could potentially be generalized to other disease states and immunological phenotypes.

The CDR3, from cysteine to phenylalanine, totals 14 residues. Only the CDR3 region is kept as DNA, spanning 42 bases read in frame from base 1. Trimming takes 3 bases from V and 7 bases from J, and the germline ends sit 16 bases apart. CDR1 GTSNPN and CDR2 SVGIG are derived from the germline V gene (reference sequence). The sequenced material came from PBMCs. This sequence was found in a young woman in good health and CMV-seronegative. Rearrangement joined TRBV30 to TRBJ2-1; 6 matching bases give a weak D call of TRBD2. The CDR3 in this case is CAWRFGTARNEQFF. In nucleotides, the sequence is TGTGCCTGGAGATTCGGGACTGCAAGAAATGAGCAGTTCTTC.